A selection of T cell receptor beta chains follows, all from one sample in a study of blood T cells in healthy people across ages. Each CDR3 protein gets one entry after TCRdb re-called the 5' RACE reads with MiXCR. The profile shows approximately 360,000 distinct CDR3 sequences, approximately 51% of them singletons. Sequenced material: blood. These receptors were taken from a man between 60 and 75 years old in good health. Both conserved end residues are part of each CDR3.

V gene,J gene,CDR3 protein
TRBV7-2,TRBJ1-1,CASSLGTGGRNTEAFF
TRBV18,TRBJ2-7,CASSANNYEQYF
TRBV3-1,TRBJ2-1,CASSRLLTGDYNEQFF
TRBV29-1,TRBJ2-1,CSVPPLAGFEQFF
TRBV5-1,TRBJ2-3,CASSWAGVGTDTQYF
TRBV20-1,TRBJ1-4,CSALEGGARGNEKLFF
TRBV28,TRBJ2-1,CASSSSGGGMFEQFF
TRBV5-1,-,CASRLGGPSRTGEQYF
TRBV6-5,TRBJ2-1,CASSFFWPSRRGELNEQFF
TRBV2,TRBJ2-4,CASSEARVSKNIQYF
TRBV29-1,TRBJ2-5,CSVEFEQRWETQYF
TRBV14,TRBJ2-7,CASSQVRNEQYF
TRBV21-1,TRBJ2-7,CASSKVGLETYEQYF
TRBV29-1,TRBJ1-2,CSVGQAGYTF
TRBV29-1,TRBJ2-4,CSVAQSGGRDIQYF
TRBV7-2,TRBJ2-3,CASSWIRDTQYF
TRBV27,TRBJ2-1,CASSLETSRITYNEQFF
TRBV11-1,TRBJ2-2,CASSLGLAGITGELFF
TRBV7-8,TRBJ2-6,CASSVQGAGANVLTF
TRBV5-1,TRBJ2-5,CASSLSGVYQETQYF
TRBV20-1,TRBJ2-7,CSAQHGSGGSSYEQYF
TRBV29-1,TRBJ2-1,CSVAQSFTNEQFF
TRBV20-1,TRBJ2-3,CSAGDFDHTDTQYF
TRBV20-1,TRBJ2-1,CSARGPGTSGANEQFF
TRBV5-1,TRBJ2-7,CASSPTGGSYEQYF
TRBV20-1,TRBJ2-3,CSARGPLGAGNTDTQYF
TRBV28,TRBJ2-7,CASSPSRGGGRPYERYF
TRBV6-6,TRBJ1-2,CASSYLSPGYGYTF
TRBV12-3/TRBV12-4,TRBJ2-1,CASTSPSGRRNEQFF
TRBV28,TRBJ1-2,CASSLWDNNYGYTF
TRBV9,TRBJ2-3,CASSATTASTDTQYF
TRBV2,TRBJ2-5,CASSERNTAGGPTWGTQYF
TRBV21-1,TRBJ1-4,CASSVGQGNEEKLFF
TRBV5-6,-,CASSWSGIRYNEQYF
TRBV2,TRBJ1-2,CASRDPGAAINYGYTF
TRBV2,TRBJ2-3,CASSELRTSGTDTQYF
TRBV29-1,TRBJ1-2,CSVAPRFRGGYTF
TRBV7-2,TRBJ2-7,CASSLSGGVVYEQYF
TRBV30,TRBJ2-5,CAWSVQEGYQETQYF
TRBV9,TRBJ2-1,CASSVVPAGVLFF
TRBV20-1,TRBJ2-3,CSAVQTNTQYF
TRBV10-3,TRBJ2-3,CAINLGPSTDTQYF
TRBV29-1,TRBJ2-7,CSVEGGSGTGGGTYEQYF